This is a list of T cell receptor beta chains from one sample in a study of CD8+CD57+ T cells in acquired aplastic anemia. TCRdb used MiXCR to reprocess the reads, holding one entry per CDR3 protein. This sample has about 180,000 distinct CDR3 sequences; about half occur once, and the top ten carry over 10%. Material for sequencing was sorted CD4+, CD8+, or CD8+CD57+ T cells (not recorded which) from PBMCs. Receptors were obtained from a human donor with aplastic anemia. Both conserved end residues are part of each CDR3. Each record gives: J gene, clone size, D gene, V gene, CDR3 protein, CDR3 DNA. D genes are given only for firm matches. The size of a clone is reported for some rows only, either as once, few or many, or as a class for expanded clones.

TRBJ1-6,few,TRBD1,TRBV15,CATRRDRAYNSPLHF,TGTGCCACCAGACGGGACAGAGCCTATAATTCACCCCTCCACTTT
TRBJ1-5,.,.,TRBV24-1,CASIRVERNQPQHF,TGTGCCTCAATTAGGGTCGAGCGCAATCAGCCCCAGCATTTT
TRBJ2-2,many,.,TRBV11-2,CASSSMSALYITGELFF,TGTGCCAGCAGCTCAATGTCTGCACTATATATTACCGGGGAGCTGTTTTTT
TRBJ1-6,few,TRBD1,TRBV20-1,CSARDVDRADSPLHF,TGCAGTGCTAGAGATGTCGACAGGGCGGATTCACCCCTCCACTTT
TRBJ2-7,few,.,TRBV20-1,CSARDPTAYEQYF,TGCAGTGCTAGAGATCCAACGGCATACGAGCAGTACTTC
TRBJ1-6,many,.,TRBV19,CASRTSDTTYNSPLHF,TGTGCCAGTAGGACCTCGGACACGACTTATAATTCACCCCTCCACTTT
TRBJ2-7,.,.,TRBV6-1,CASSESGDYEQYF,TGTGCCAGCAGTGAATCTGGAGACTACGAGCAGTACTTC
TRBJ1-1,.,.,TRBV7-9,CASSLAQGTNTEAFF,TGTGCCAGCAGCTTAGCGCAGGGAACGAACACTGAAGCTTTCTTT
TRBJ1-2,many,TRBD1,TRBV5-6,CASSSRQGIVFGYTF,TGTGCCAGCAGCTCAAGACAGGGGATAGTATTCGGCTACACCTTC
TRBJ2-3,once,TRBD2,TRBV11-1,CASRLEGGSLDTQYF,TGTGCCAGCAGATTAGAGGGAGGGAGTCTAGATACGCAGTATTTT
TRBJ2-7,.,.,TRBV29-1,CSVEVRGTSYEQYF,TGCAGCGTTGAAGTTAGGGGGACCTCCTACGAGCAGTACTTC
TRBJ2-1,.,.,TRBV2,CASSEGGAFSYNEQFF,TGTGCCAGCAGTGAGGGGGGGGCCTTCTCCTACAATGAGCAGTTCTTC
TRBJ2-2,.,.,TRBV7-2,CASSYYTGELFF,TGTGCCAGCAGCTATTATACCGGGGAGCTGTTTTTT
TRBJ2-1,many,TRBD2,TRBV4-2,CASSQAGGGAEFF,TGTGCCAGCAGCCAAGCTGGCGGGGGGGCTGAGTTCTTC
TRBJ2-2,few,TRBD1,TRBV9,CASSVTTGGRTGELFF,TGTGCCAGCAGCGTCACAACAGGGGGGAGGACCGGGGAGCTGTTTTTT
TRBJ2-2,many,TRBD2,TRBV20-1,CSARVIAGGTGELFF,TGCAGTGCTAGAGTAATAGCGGGGGGCACCGGGGAGCTGTTTTTT
TRBJ2-2,.,TRBD1,TRBV6-1,CASSEMGQATHGELFF,TGTGCCAGCAGTGAAATGGGACAGGCGACCCACGGGGAGCTGTTTTTT
TRBJ2-6,.,.,TRBV20-1,CSADTSSGANVLTF,TGCAGTGCAGATACTAGCTCTGGGGCCAACGTCCTGACTTTC
TRBJ1-1,.,.,TRBV20-1,CSARLQGTVNTEAFF,TGCAGTGCTAGACTCCAGGGGACTGTGAACACTGAAGCTTTCTTT
TRBJ1-5,.,.,TRBV2,CASEGSNQPQHF,TGTGCCTCAGAGGGGAGCAATCAGCCCCAGCATTTT
TRBJ1-1,many,.,TRBV7-3,CASSLSNRLYNTEAFF,TGTGCCAGCAGCTTATCAAACAGGCTATACAACACTGAAGCTTTCTTT
TRBJ2-3,many,TRBD2,TRBV5-1,CASSRSGGAGNTDTQYF,TGCGCCAGCAGCAGGAGCGGGGGGGCCGGTAACACAGATACGCAGTATTTT
TRBJ1-2,.,.,TRBV9,CASGGRSGGYTF,TGTGCCAGTGGCGGACGCAGCGGGGGCTACACCTTC
TRBJ2-5,.,.,TRBV12-3/TRBV12-4,CASSRDTQPQYF,TGTGCCAGCAGTCGGGACACTCAGCCCCAGTACTTC
TRBJ2-1,many,.,TRBV20-1,CSARTQMGVNEQFF,TGCAGTGCTAGGACCCAGATGGGGGTCAATGAGCAGTTCTTC
TRBJ2-2,.,TRBD2,TRBV18,CASSPPSGGASGELFF,TGTGCCAGCTCACCACCGAGCGGGGGGGCGTCCGGGGAGCTGTTTTTT
TRBJ1-1,.,TRBD1,TRBV12-3/TRBV12-4,CASSFRTGVTEAFF,TGTGCCAGCAGTTTTCGGACAGGGGTGACTGAAGCTTTCTTT
TRBJ1-2,.,.,TRBV14,CASSQGPMWGSDGYTF,TGTGCCAGCAGCCAAGGGCCTATGTGGGGGTCTGATGGCTACACCTTC
TRBJ2-3,few,.,TRBV19,CASSGLRDADTQYF,TGTGCCAGTTCAGGGCTTCGTGACGCAGATACGCAGTATTTT
TRBJ2-7,.,TRBD1,TRBV7-2,CASSLGQGVPYEQYF,TGTGCCAGCAGCCTAGGACAGGGGGTGCCCTACGAGCAGTACTTC
TRBJ1-5,few,.,TRBV12-1,CASSSVRGTVNSNQPQHF,TGTGCCAGCAGCTCCGTCCGCGGGACAGTTAATAGCAATCAGCCCCAGCATTTT
TRBJ1-3,many,.,TRBV7-3,CASSTGTGGGGNTIYF,TGTGCCAGCAGCACCGGGACCGGGGGTGGTGGAAACACCATATATTTT
TRBJ2-5,.,.,TRBV5-4,CATTPPNETQYF,TGTGCCACCACCCCCCCCAACGAGACCCAGTACTTC
TRBJ1-1,few,.,TRBV7-9,CASSLQGSNTEAFF,TGTGCCAGCAGCTTACAGGGCTCGAACACTGAAGCTTTCTTT
TRBJ1-3,many,.,TRBV5-6,CASSAIHDSSSGNTIYF,TGTGCCAGCAGCGCGATCCATGACAGCAGCTCTGGAAACACCATATATTTT
TRBJ1-5,many,TRBD1,TRBV19,CASSFSGTGGVWPQHF,TGTGCCAGTAGCTTCTCCGGGACAGGCGGAGTTTGGCCCCAGCATTTT